A single sample gave rise to the 13 T cell receptor beta chains below, sequenced in a study of cytomegalovirus exposure and HLA in healthy donors. Repertoires were generated with immunoSEQ multiplex PCR, while TCRdb's copy carries only in-frame clones and drops some. The data contain about 220,000 clones, 85% to 90% of them singletons. The sample consisted of PBMCs. These receptors were collected from a man between 18 and 35 years old in good health and CMV-seronegative.

The chain combines TRBV6-5 with TRBJ1-1; TRBD1 matches 9 bases. The length of the CDR3 is 14 residues. With V trimmed by 6 bases and J by 8 bases, 10 bases remained unmatched. CDR1 is MNHEY and CDR2 is SVGAGI in the germline V gene. CDR3 coding DNA: TGTGCCAGCAGGTCGACAGGGGGGGTAATGGAAGCTTTCTTT. Amino acid sequence: CASRSTGGVMEAFF.

A few counts support this clone. The chain has TRBV2 and TRBJ1-6; 8 nucleotides align to TRBD1. The ends lost 6 bases at V and 6 bases at J; junction bases unmatched: 7. The CDR3 is 15 residues long. Germline-derived CDR1 and CDR2 are SNHLY and FYNNEI. This CDR3 reads CASSGQGGPNSPLHF. In nucleotides, the CDR3 is TGTGCCAGCAGCGGACAGGGAGGCCCTAATTCACCCCTCCACTTT.

V usage is TRBV4-3 and J usage is TRBJ2-5; 9 positions agree with TRBD2. Germline V CDR1 and CDR2: LGHNA, YSLEER. This CDR3 is 14 amino acids long. V lost 6 bases, J lost 1 base, and 3 bases stayed unmatched. CDR3 residues: CASSNSGGQETQYF. The CDR3 coding sequence is TGCGCCAGCAGTAATAGCGGGGGCCAAGAGACCCAGTACTTC.

The rearrangement uses TRBV9 and TRBJ2-1, with 10 nucleotides matching TRBD2. Unmatched junction bases numbered 5, after V lost 4 bases and J lost 4 bases. Germline V gene lookup returns CDR1 SGDLS and CDR2 YYNGEE. This CDR3 spans 15 amino acids. The CDR3 protein is CASSPSGRGYNEQFF. As DNA, the CDR3 is TGTGCCAGCAGCCCTAGCGGGAGAGGTTACAATGAGCAGTTCTTC.

V gene TRBV27 combines with J gene TRBJ2-1, with unresolved D. The CDR3 spans 13 residues. Trimming took 7 bases from V and 1 from J, leaving 8 bases between them. Looked up from germline, CDR1 is MNHEY and CDR2 is SMNVEV (reference sequence). CDR3 nucleotide sequence: TGTGCCAGCACTGGGCTGTCCTACAATGAGCAGTTCTTC. Translation gives CASTGLSYNEQFF.

The chain is built from TRBV11-2 and TRBJ2-1, with 8 bases lining up with TRBD2. Trimming took 5 bases from V and 0 from J; bases not matched to a gene: 3. Per germline, CDR1 SGHAT and CDR2 FQNNGV. The CDR3 loop spans 15 amino acids. The CDR3 protein is CASSPGTSSYNEQFF. CDR3 sequence (DNA): TGTGCCAGCAGCCCCGGGACTAGCTCCTACAATGAGCAGTTCTTC.

The chain uses TRBV10-3 and TRBJ2-7; TRBD2 aligns across 7 bases. Germline V gene sequence: CDR1 ENHRY, CDR2 SYGVKD. The ends lost 0 bases at V and 7 bases at J; junction bases unmatched: 9. This CDR3 has 15 residues. This chain's CDR3 is CAISESAGTTGEQYF. CDR3 sequence (DNA): TGTGCCATCAGTGAGTCGGCAGGGACTACGGGGGAGCAGTACTTC.

J is TRBJ2-7 and V is TRBV28; weak D call: TRBD1 (6 bases). V gave up 4 bases and J gave up 6 bases, with 16 bases separating them. This CDR3 is built from 14 residues. The germline gives CDR1 MDHEN, CDR2 SYDVKM. The CDR3 sequence: CASSSSTGTREQYF. CDR3 DNA: TGTGCCAGCAGTTCATCAACAGGGACGCGCGAGCAGTACTTC.

V is TRBV7-2 and J is TRBJ2-7; no firm D call. From germline, CDR1 is SGHTA and CDR2 FQGNSA. This CDR3 spans 14 amino acids. With 1 base removed from V and 4 bases from J, the gap between germline ends came to 11 bases. In DNA, the CDR3 is TGTGCCAGCAGCTTAGGGTATCTAGAATACGAGCAGTACTTC. Protein sequence: CASSLGYLEYEQYF.

CDR3 nucleotide sequence: TGCAGTGCCGGGTATGGCTACACCTTC. Translation: CSAGYGYTF. The chain links TRBV20-1 to TRBJ1-2, with D hard to call. The CDR3 consists of 9 residues. CDR1 and CDR2 (germline): DFQATT, SNEGSKA (reference sequence). V lost 6 bases and J 5 bases, leaving 4 bases between the germline ends.

As concerns this clone: The same CDR3 also results from other DNA sequences found in this sample. The chain combines TRBV6-1 with TRBJ1-2; no clear D gene. Germline loops: CDR1 MNHNS, CDR2 SASEGT. This CDR3 contains 12 residues. The ends were cut back, 2 bases at V and 5 bases at J, with 6 bases in the middle. CDR3 bases: TGTGCCAGCAGTGAATCGGGGTATGGCTACACCTTC. Translated: CASSESGYGYTF.

CDR3 nucleotides: TGTGCCAGCAGTTTAACTACCCTAGGGGTCAATGAGCAGTTCTTC. This translates into CASSLTTLGVNEQFF. The chain links TRBV27 to TRBJ2-1, with D possibly being TRBD1 (5 bases). The CDR3 is made up of 15 amino acids. V lost 2 bases to trimming and J lost 6 bases, with 14 bases between them. Germline-derived CDR1 and CDR2 are MNHEY and SMNVEV (reference sequence).

This CDR3 is CASSLSYSPLHF. CDR3 sequence (DNA): TGTGCCAGCAGCTTGTCATATTCACCCCTCCACTTT. The genes are TRBV7-2 and TRBJ1-6; D call uncertain. Between the trimmed V and J ends, which lost 3 bases and 8 bases, there was a span of 5 bases. Germline V CDR1 and CDR2: SGHTA, FQGNSA. This CDR3 contains 12 residues.